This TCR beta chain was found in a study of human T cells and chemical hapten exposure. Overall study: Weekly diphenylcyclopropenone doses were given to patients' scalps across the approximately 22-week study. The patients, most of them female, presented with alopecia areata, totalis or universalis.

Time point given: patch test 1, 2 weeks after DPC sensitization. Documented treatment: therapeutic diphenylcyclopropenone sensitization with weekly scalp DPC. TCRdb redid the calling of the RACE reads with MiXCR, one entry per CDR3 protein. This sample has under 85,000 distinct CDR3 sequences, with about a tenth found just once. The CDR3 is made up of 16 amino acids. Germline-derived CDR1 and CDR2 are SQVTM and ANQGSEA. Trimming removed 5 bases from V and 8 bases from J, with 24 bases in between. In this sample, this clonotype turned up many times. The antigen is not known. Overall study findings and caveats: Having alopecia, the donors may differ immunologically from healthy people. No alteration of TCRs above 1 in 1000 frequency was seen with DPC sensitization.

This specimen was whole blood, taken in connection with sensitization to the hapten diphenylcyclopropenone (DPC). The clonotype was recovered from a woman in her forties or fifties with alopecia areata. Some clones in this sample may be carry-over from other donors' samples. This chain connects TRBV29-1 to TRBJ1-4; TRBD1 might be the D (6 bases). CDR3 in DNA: TGCAGCGTTTCCCCCGTGGACAGCCCCGAGAGGGAAAAACTGTTTTTT. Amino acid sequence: CSVSPVDSPEREKLFF.